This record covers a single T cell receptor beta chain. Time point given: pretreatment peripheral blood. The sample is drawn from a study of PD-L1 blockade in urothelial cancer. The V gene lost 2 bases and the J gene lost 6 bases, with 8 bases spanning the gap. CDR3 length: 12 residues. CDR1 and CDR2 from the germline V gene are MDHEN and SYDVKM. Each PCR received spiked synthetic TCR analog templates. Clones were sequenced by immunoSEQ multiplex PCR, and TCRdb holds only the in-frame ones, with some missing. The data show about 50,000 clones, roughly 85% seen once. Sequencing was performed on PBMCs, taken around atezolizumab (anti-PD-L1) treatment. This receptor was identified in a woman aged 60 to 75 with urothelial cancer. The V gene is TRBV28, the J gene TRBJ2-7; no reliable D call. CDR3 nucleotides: TGTGCCAGCAGTTTAATCACGAGCGAGCAGTACTTC. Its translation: CASSLITSEQYF.